This is a list of T cell receptor beta chains from one sample in a study of control samples from healthy donors and cancer patients. Generated by immunoSEQ multiplex PCR, the TCRdb table keeps only in-frame clones and is missing some. Of 55,000 to 90,000 clones listed, approximately 87% are singletons. The sequencing sample was made of blood. These receptors came from a middle-aged man in good health. Each CDR3 is given with its conserved first and last residue. A D gene is named only where the DNA matches it firmly. The listing skips clone size in some rows; elsewhere it reads once, few, many or a size class.

CDR3 length: 16; clone size: -; V gene: TRBV7-2; J gene: TRBJ1-5; D gene: -; CDR3 protein: CASSFPGRPSNQPQHF; CDR3 DNA: TGTGCCAGCAGCTTCCCCGGCCGACCCAGCAATCAGCCCCAGCATTTT
CDR3 length: 14; clone size: once; V gene: TRBV30; J gene: TRBJ1-2; D gene: -; CDR3 protein: CAWSVIRVGVGYTF; CDR3 DNA: TGTGCCTGGAGTGTTATCCGGGTCGGGGTCGGCTACACCTTC
CDR3 length: 16; clone size: -; V gene: TRBV18; J gene: TRBJ1-4; D gene: -; CDR3 protein: CASSLSRQGLNEKLFF; CDR3 DNA: TGTGCCAGCTCACTGTCGCGGCAGGGGCTTAATGAAAAACTGTTTTTT
CDR3 length: 14; clone size: few; V gene: TRBV29-1; J gene: TRBJ2-7; D gene: TRBD1; CDR3 protein: CSVESTGVFYEQYF; CDR3 DNA: TGCAGCGTTGAATCGACAGGGGTTTTCTACGAGCAGTACTTC
CDR3 length: 14; clone size: -; V gene: TRBV13; J gene: TRBJ1-1; D gene: -; CDR3 protein: CATARGERNTEAFF; CDR3 DNA: TGTGCCACAGCAAGGGGGGAGAGGAACACTGAAGCTTTCTTT
CDR3 length: 12; clone size: -; V gene: TRBV30; J gene: TRBJ2-7; D gene: -; CDR3 protein: CAWSAGAYEQYF; CDR3 DNA: TGTGCCTGGAGTGCGGGGGCCTACGAGCAGTACTTC
CDR3 length: 15; clone size: -; V gene: TRBV7-2; J gene: TRBJ2-7; D gene: TRBD1; CDR3 protein: CASSTGTGSWYEQYF; CDR3 DNA: TGTGCCAGCAGCACGGGGACAGGCTCCTGGTACGAGCAGTACTTC
CDR3 length: 22; clone size: -; V gene: TRBV10-1; J gene: TRBJ2-1; D gene: -; CDR3 protein: CANKTGTGTGGSGGSSYNEQFF; CDR3 DNA: TGCGCCAACAAGACCGGGACAGGGACGGGAGGTAGCGGGGGCAGCTCCTACAATGAGCAGTTCTTC
CDR3 length: 15; clone size: -; V gene: TRBV7-3; J gene: TRBJ2-1; D gene: -; CDR3 protein: CASSPRQNTGNEQFF; CDR3 DNA: TGTGCCAGCAGCCCAAGACAAAATACGGGGAATGAGCAGTTCTTC
CDR3 length: 14; clone size: -; V gene: TRBV9; J gene: TRBJ2-7; D gene: TRBD2; CDR3 protein: CASSVEGGPTEQYF; CDR3 DNA: TGTGCCAGCAGCGTCGAGGGAGGGCCCACCGAGCAGTACTTC
CDR3 length: 15; clone size: -; V gene: TRBV21-1; J gene: TRBJ1-5; D gene: -; CDR3 protein: CASSKACRVGQPQHF; CDR3 DNA: TGTGCCAGCAGCAAAGCTTGCAGGGTAGGTCAGCCCCAGCATTTT
CDR3 length: 12; clone size: few; V gene: TRBV5-4; J gene: TRBJ2-7; D gene: -; CDR3 protein: CASSSTPYEQYF; CDR3 DNA: TGTGCCAGCAGCTCGACACCATACGAGCAGTACTTC
CDR3 length: 15; clone size: -; V gene: TRBV4-1; J gene: TRBJ1-1; D gene: -; CDR3 protein: CASSQGEYRRTEAFF; CDR3 DNA: TGCGCCAGCAGCCAAGGGGAATACAGGAGGACTGAAGCTTTCTTT
CDR3 length: 16; clone size: -; V gene: TRBV7-2; J gene: TRBJ2-3; D gene: TRBD1; CDR3 protein: CASSLAGTGSSDTQYF; CDR3 DNA: TGTGCCAGCAGCTTGGCCGGGACAGGGTCATCAGATACGCAGTATTTT
CDR3 length: 13; clone size: -; V gene: TRBV25-1; J gene: TRBJ2-1; D gene: -; CDR3 protein: CASSEFGGNEQFF; CDR3 DNA: TGTGCCAGCAGTGAATTCGGCGGCAATGAGCAGTTCTTC
CDR3 length: 13; clone size: -; V gene: TRBV10-3; J gene: TRBJ1-1; D gene: -; CDR3 protein: CAISRTENTEAFF; CDR3 DNA: TGTGCCATCAGTAGAACAGAAAACACTGAAGCTTTCTTT